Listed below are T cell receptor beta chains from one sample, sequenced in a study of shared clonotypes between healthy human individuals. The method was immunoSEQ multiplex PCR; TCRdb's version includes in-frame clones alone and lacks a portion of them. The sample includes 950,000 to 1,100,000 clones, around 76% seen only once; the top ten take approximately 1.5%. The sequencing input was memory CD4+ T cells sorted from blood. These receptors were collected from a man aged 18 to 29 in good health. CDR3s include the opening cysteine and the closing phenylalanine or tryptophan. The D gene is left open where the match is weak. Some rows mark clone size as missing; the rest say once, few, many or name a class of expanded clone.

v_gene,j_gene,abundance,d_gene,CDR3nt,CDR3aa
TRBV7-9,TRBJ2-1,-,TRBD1,TGTGCCAGCAGCTCAACAGGGACAGGGGGTGTAAATGAGCAGTTCTTC,CASSSTGTGGVNEQFF
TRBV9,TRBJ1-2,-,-,TGTGCCAGCAGCGGGGCCAGGGCTGGTGGCTACACCTTC,CASSGARAGGYTF
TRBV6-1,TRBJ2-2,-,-,TGTGCCAGCAGTGCCCCTTCAACCGGGGAGCTGTTTTTT,CASSAPSTGELFF
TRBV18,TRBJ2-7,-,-,TGTGCCAGCTCACCATCTAGACAGAAGAGCTCCTACGAGCAGTACTTC,CASSPSRQKSSYEQYF
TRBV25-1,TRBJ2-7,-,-,TGTGCCAGCAGTGGCCTGGGGTACGAGCAGTACTTC,CASSGLGYEQYF
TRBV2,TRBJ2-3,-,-,TGTGCCACCCCTAAAGGGGGGAGCACAGATACGCAGTATTTT,CATPKGGSTDTQYF
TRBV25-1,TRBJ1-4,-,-,TGTGCCAGCAGTGGAGCCGGGGTATTTACTCTGTTTTTT,CASSGAGVFTLFF
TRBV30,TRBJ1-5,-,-,TGTGCCTGGAGTGATAGGGATCAGCCCCAGCATTTT,CAWSDRDQPQHF
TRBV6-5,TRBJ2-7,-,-,TGTGCCAGCAGTACTATAGCCGGGAGCTCCTACGAGCAGTACTTC,CASSTIAGSSYEQYF
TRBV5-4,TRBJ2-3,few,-,TGTGCCAGCGGGGTAAGGCCAGATAGGGAGTATTTT,CASGVRPDREYF
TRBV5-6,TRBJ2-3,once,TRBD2,TGTGCCAGCAGCTTGTGGGCTAGCGGGAGGAGCACAGATACGCAGTATTTT,CASSLWASGRSTDTQYF
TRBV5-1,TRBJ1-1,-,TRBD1,TGCGCCAGCAGCACCGGGACAGCGAGCACTGAAGCTTTCTTT,CASSTGTASTEAFF
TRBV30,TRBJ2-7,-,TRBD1,TGTGCCTGGAGGACAGGGGGCTTCTACGAGCAGTACTTC,CAWRTGGFYEQYF
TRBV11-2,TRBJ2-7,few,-,TGTGCCAGCAGCTTACGACAGTCAACCTACGAGCAGTACTTC,CASSLRQSTYEQYF
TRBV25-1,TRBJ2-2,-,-,TGTGCCAGCAGACTCACCGGGGAGCTGTTTTTT,CASRLTGELFF
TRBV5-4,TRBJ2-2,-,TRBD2,TGTGCCAGCAGCTCCGGGGGAGCGGGAGACACCGGGGAGCTGTTTTTT,CASSSGGAGDTGELFF
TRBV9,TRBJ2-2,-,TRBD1,TGTGCCAGCAGCGTAGGGGGACAGGTCGGGGAGCTGTTTTTT,CASSVGGQVGELFF
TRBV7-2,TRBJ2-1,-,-,TGTGCCAGCAGCTTAGCTAGCGGCCGTAGGAGTGAGCAGTTCTTC,CASSLASGRRSEQFF
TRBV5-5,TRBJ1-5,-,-,TGTGCCAGCAGTCAGGGAGGGGGCAATCAGCCCCAGCATTTT,CASSQGGGNQPQHF
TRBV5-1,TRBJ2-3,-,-,TGCGCCAGCAGCTTGGGACCCCTGTTGAGCACAGATACGCAGTATTTT,CASSLGPLLSTDTQYF
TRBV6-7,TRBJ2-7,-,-,TGTGCCAGCCAGGGTACCTACGAGCAGTACTTC,CASQGTYEQYF
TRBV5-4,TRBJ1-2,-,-,TGTGCCAGCAGCTTGGTAGGGGCCTACACCTTC,CASSLVGAYTF
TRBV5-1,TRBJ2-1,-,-,TGCGCCAGCAGCTTGACAGGGAACCCCAACAATGAGCAGTTCTTC,CASSLTGNPNNEQFF
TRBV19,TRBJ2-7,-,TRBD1,TGTGCCAGTAGTACCTGGACAGGGGAGTACGAGCAGTACTTC,CASSTWTGEYEQYF
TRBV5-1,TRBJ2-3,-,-,TGCGCCAGTCGCGACGGAGGCACAGATACGCAGTATTTT,CASRDGGTDTQYF
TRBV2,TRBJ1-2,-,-,TGTGCCAGCAGTGAACCCAGCTCCTATGGCTACACCTTC,CASSEPSSYGYTF
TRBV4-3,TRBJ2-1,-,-,TGCGCCAGCAGCCAAGATAGGCGTGATGAGCAGTTCTTC,CASSQDRRDEQFF
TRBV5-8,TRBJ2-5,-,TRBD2,TGTGCCAGCAGCGCGGGACTAGCGGGGGAGTCCAAAGAGACCCAGTACTTC,CASSAGLAGESKETQYF
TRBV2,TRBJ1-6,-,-,TGTGCCAGCAGTGCAGGATCGCCCCTCCACTTT,CASSAGSPLHF
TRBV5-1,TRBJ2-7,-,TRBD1,TGCGCCAGCAGCTTTCAGGGGGCCTACGAGCAGTACTTC,CASSFQGAYEQYF
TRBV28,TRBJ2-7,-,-,TGTGCCAGCAGTTTGGTATGGTCCTACGAGCAGTACTTC,CASSLVWSYEQYF
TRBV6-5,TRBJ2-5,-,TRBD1,TGTGCCAGCAGTCAAGGGACAGGGGTACAAGAGACCCAGTACTTC,CASSQGTGVQETQYF
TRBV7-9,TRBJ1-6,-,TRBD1,TGTGCCAGCAGCTTACTCGGACAGGGGGGTTCACCCCTCCACTTT,CASSLLGQGGSPLHF
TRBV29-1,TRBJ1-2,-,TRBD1,TGCAGCGGTGCACAGGGGGCCGGCTATGGCTACACCTTC,CSGAQGAGYGYTF
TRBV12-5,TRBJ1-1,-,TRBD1,TGTGCTAGTGCTCTAACAGGGGGCCGGTCTGAAGCTTTCTTT,CASALTGGRSEAFF
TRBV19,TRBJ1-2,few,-,TGTGCCAGTCGATCTAGGGGTGGCTACACCTTC,CASRSRGGYTF
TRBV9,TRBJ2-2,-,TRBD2,TGTGCCAGCAGCGTAACCTCGCTAGCGGGAGGGATCGGGGAGCTGTTTTTT,CASSVTSLAGGIGELFF
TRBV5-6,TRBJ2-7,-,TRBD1,TGTGCCAGCAGCTGGGACAGGGGTGCCTACGAGCAGTACTTC,CASSWDRGAYEQYF
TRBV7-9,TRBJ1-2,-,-,TGTGCCAGCAGCTCCGACACCTCTAACTATGGCTACACCTTC,CASSSDTSNYGYTF
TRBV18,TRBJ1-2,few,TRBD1,TGTGCCAGCTCACAAGGACAGGGCGGTGGCTACACCTTC,CASSQGQGGGYTF
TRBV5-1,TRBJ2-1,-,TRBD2,TGCGCCAGCAGCTTGATAGTAGCGGGACTCAATGAGCAGTTCTTC,CASSLIVAGLNEQFF
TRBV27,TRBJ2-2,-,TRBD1,TGTGCCAGCAGACTGGACAGGGGGGAGCTGTTTTTT,CASRLDRGELFF
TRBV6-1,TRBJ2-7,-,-,TGTGCCAGCAGTGAAAGCCGTTACGAGCAGTACTTC,CASSESRYEQYF
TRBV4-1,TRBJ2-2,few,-,TGCGCCAGCAGCCAAGATATTCGGGGACGGCCGAGGTCGAACACCGGGGAGCTGTTTTTT,CASSQDIRGRPRSNTGELFF
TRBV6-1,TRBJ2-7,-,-,TGTGCCAGCAAGCCGGGGGGACAGAGCCCCTACGAGCAGTACTTC,CASKPGGQSPYEQYF
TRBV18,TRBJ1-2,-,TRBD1,TGTGCCAGCTCACCGGGACAGAAAGGGTATGGCTACACCTTC,CASSPGQKGYGYTF
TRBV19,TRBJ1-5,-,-,TGTGCCAGTAGTATAGAGGGGGGACGATCTGAGCCCCAGCATTTT,CASSIEGGRSEPQHF
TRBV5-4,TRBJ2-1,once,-,TGTGCCAGCAGCCCGGAGGCTAGTCGTTCCTACAATGAGCAGTTCTTC,CASSPEASRSYNEQFF
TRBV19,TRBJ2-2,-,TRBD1,TGTGCCAGTAGTATCGAGGGACAGGGACAGACCGGGGAGCTGTTTTTT,CASSIEGQGQTGELFF
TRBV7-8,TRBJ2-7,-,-,TGTGCCAGCAGCTTCTCCGGCTACGAGCAGTACTTC,CASSFSGYEQYF
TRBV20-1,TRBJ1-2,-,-,TGCAGTGCTCACAGGGAATCTGGCTACACCTTC,CSAHRESGYTF
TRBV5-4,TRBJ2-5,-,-,TGTGCCAGCAGCTTGCGCGGGAAGTCGACCCAGTACTTC,CASSLRGKSTQYF
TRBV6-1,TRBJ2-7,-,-,TGTGCCAGCAGGTCGATATCAGTCTCCTACGAGCAGTACTTC,CASRSISVSYEQYF
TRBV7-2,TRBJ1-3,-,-,TGTGCCAGCAGCCCGGATAGGGTGCGAACAAACACCATATATTTT,CASSPDRVRTNTIYF
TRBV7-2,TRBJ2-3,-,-,TGTGCCAGCAGCTTAGATTCGGCAGGGGTCCTTTCTAGCACAGATACGCAGTATTTT,CASSLDSAGVLSSTDTQYF
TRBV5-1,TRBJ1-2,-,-,TGCGCCAGCAGCTGGGACAATAACTATGGCTACACCTTC,CASSWDNNYGYTF
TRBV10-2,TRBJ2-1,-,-,TGCGCCAGTAGGGAGGTGAGCTCCTACAATGAGCAGTTCTTC,CASREVSSYNEQFF
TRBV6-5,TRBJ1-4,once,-,TGTGCCAGCCGGACGGGTTATGAAAAACTGTTTTTT,CASRTGYEKLFF
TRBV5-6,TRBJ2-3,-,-,TGTGCCAGCAGCTTGATAGTGGAAGGCACAGATACGCAGTATTTT,CASSLIVEGTDTQYF
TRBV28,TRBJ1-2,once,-,TGTGCCAGCACCCCCGGGTCCTTGACCTATGGCTACACCTTC,CASTPGSLTYGYTF